The clone carrying this T cell receptor (beta chain) was counted ten times or more. Its specificity is not known. In TCRdb, the 5' RACE reads were re-called with MiXCR into one record per CDR3 protein. The table shows 1.5 million to 2 million distinct CDR3 sequences, with around a third occurring only once. This entry comes from a study of identical twins. Findings of the study overall: Shared out-of-frame alpha sequences (those common to twins) showed excess low generation probability. A partial confounding effect on zero-insertion analyses could come from invariant MAIT and iNKT cells.

Input material: cord blood. The TCR sequence derives from a newborn girl in good health.

The CDR3 sequence is CASSLVQALRTSYEQYF. The CDR3 nucleotides read TGTGCCAGCAGTTTGGTACAGGCCCTGAGAACCTCCTACGAGCAGTACTTC. The chain is built from TRBV28 and TRBJ2-7, with D perhaps matching TRBD1 (5 bases). Trimming removed 3 bases at V and 0 bases at J, with 18 bases between. The CDR3 length is 17 residues. From germline, CDR1 is MDHEN and CDR2 SYDVKM.